A single sample is the source of the 14 T cell receptor beta chains below, sequenced in a study of response to subunit inactivated influenza vaccine (dated by TCRdb to the late 2010s). Library preparation employed RT-PCR. The sample was run on an Illumina HiSeq 2500. TCRdb trimmed public reads at Q25 via fastp, called clones via MiXCR and kept in-frame beta chains. Duplicate CDR3 protein sequences are folded into a single record with the most common DNA and genes. The sample table lists roughly 650,000 distinct CDR3 sequences, approximately 15% of them with a count of one. Roughly 11% of the sample is taken by the ten largest. The specimen comprised PBMCs from blood, sampled 11 to 12 days after vaccination. Source of these receptors: a man aged 50 to 59 who received an inactivated influenza vaccine. Donor details come from another sample of the same person, matched by shared clones.

In this sample, this clonotype turned up many times. The rearrangement uses TRBV4-2 and TRBJ2-7; D unresolved. The CDR3 contains 15 residues. In germline, CDR1 is LGHNA, CDR2 YNFKEQ. Trimming removed 0 bases at V and 4 bases at J, with 13 bases between. The CDR3, as DNA: TGTGCCAGCAGCCAAGATTTGGCTGGATGGTACGAGCAGTACTTC. This encodes CASSQDLAGWYEQYF.

This clonotype showed up just once. The junction shows a germline mismatch at one end, possibly a read error. V is TRBV4-3 and J is TRBJ2-1; TRBD1 might be the D (6 bases). CDR1 and CDR2 from the germline V gene are LGHNA and YSLEER. This CDR3 spans 15 amino acids. CDR3 sequence (DNA): TGCGCCAGCAGCCTGAGCCGGGACACATACAATGACCAGTTCTTC. Encoded protein: CASSLSRDTYNDQFF.

The chain has TRBV30 and TRBJ2-3, with D possibly matching TRBD2 (5 bases). V shed 3 bases and J shed 3 bases, with 19 bases lying between them. CDR1 is GTSNPN, CDR2 SVGIG, per germline (reference sequence). CDR3 length equals 16 residues. The CDR3, as DNA: TGTGCCTGGAGCCCCGAGGGTCAAGGAACTACAGATACGCAGTATTTT. Its translation is CAWSPEGQGTTDTQYF.

J is TRBJ1-5 and V is TRBV24-1, with TRBD1 matching 8 bases. Per germline, CDR1 KGHDR and CDR2 SFDVKD. V trimming: 2 bases; J trimming: 5 bases; junction bases outside the gene matches: 10. The CDR3 is 17 amino acids. In DNA, the CDR3 is TGTGCCACCAGTGATTCAATAGACAGGGGAGTCCATCAGCCCCAGCATTTT. It encodes CATSDSIDRGVHQPQHF.

This chain joins TRBV18 and TRBJ2-1, with 11 nucleotides matching TRBD2. The CDR3 has 16 amino acids. V dropped 3 bases and J dropped 9; count of bases not matched to a gene: 10. The germline gives CDR1 KGHSH, CDR2 LQKENI. The CDR3, as DNA: TGTGCCAGCTCACCCTTAGCGGGAGGGGTTCTCCTTGAGCAGTTCTTC. It specifies CASSPLAGGVLLEQFF.

This clonotype was observed a handful of times. The chain links TRBV20-1 to TRBJ1-1; maybe TRBD1 (5 bases). The CDR3 has 15 amino acids. Trimming removed 3 bases at V and 3 bases at J, with 17 bases between. The V gene's germline CDR1 is DFQATT and CDR2 SNEGSKA (reference sequence). The CDR3 reads CSASIPGMMYTEAFF. CDR3 DNA sequence: TGCAGTGCTAGTATCCCAGGGATGATGTACACTGAAGCTTTCTTT.

This clonotype was detected many times. V gene TRBV7-3 combines with J gene TRBJ1-6, with D maybe TRBD1 (5 bases). V was trimmed by 4 bases and J by 2 bases, leaving 6 bases between them. The CDR3 is 14 amino acids. From germline, CDR1 is SGHTA and CDR2 FQGTGA. The CDR3 bases are TGTGCCAGCAGCTGGGGCGCCTATAATTCACCCCTCCACTTT. Translating gives CASSWGAYNSPLHF.

The chain has TRBV20-1 and TRBJ2-5, with 14 bases aligning to TRBD2. V shed 5 bases and J 2 bases; nucleotides not matched to a gene: 13. Per germline, CDR1 DFQATT and CDR2 SNEGSKA (reference sequence). The CDR3 sequence is 18 residues long. Written as DNA, the CDR3 is TGCAGTGCTGACTTCCCGGGACTAGCGGGGGTCTCACAAGAGACCCAGTACTTC. It is translated as CSADFPGLAGVSQETQYF.

This chain connects TRBV10-3 to TRBJ2-1; 9 bases fit TRBD1. V lost 7 bases and J lost 5; bases outside the gene matches: 6. The germline V gene has CDR1 ENHRY and CDR2 SYGVKD. This CDR3 is 14 amino acids long. In DNA, the CDR3 is TGTGCCATCACTCGGGACAGGGAAAACAATGAGCAGTTCTTC. Its protein product is CAITRDRENNEQFF.

The rearrangement joins TRBV19 to TRBJ2-3, with D tentatively TRBD2 (5 bases). This CDR3 region has 17 residues. Germline values: CDR1 LNHDA, CDR2 SQIVND (reference sequence). Trimming removed 1 base at V and 1 base at J, with 15 bases between. This chain's CDR3 is CASSIAPRPRGTDTQYF. The CDR3 DNA reads as TGTGCCAGTAGTATAGCCCCTCGACCGAGGGGCACAGATACGCAGTATTTT.

This chain links TRBV20-1 with TRBJ1-4; D may be TRBD1 (5 bases). The CDR3 loop spans 14 amino acids. CDR1 is DFQATT, CDR2 SNEGSKA, per germline (reference sequence). V was shortened by 6 bases and J by 10 bases, with 21 bases between the two germline ends. The CDR3 DNA sequence: TGCAGTGCCCCTGGGCAGGGTGGGATTGGAAAACTGTTTTTT. Amino acids: CSAPGQGGIGKLFF.

This clonotype was seen only a few times. The J gene is TRBJ1-2, the V gene TRBV19; unclear D gene. In germline, CDR1 is LNHDA, CDR2 SQIVND (reference sequence). CDR3 size: 11 residues. V dropped 2 bases and J dropped 8 bases, with 6 bases sitting between them. The CDR3 reads CASSIPGGYTF. DNA of the CDR3: TGTGCCAGTAGTATACCAGGAGGCTACACCTTC. The variable domain in full, with the rest retrieved from reference TRBV19 and TRBJ1-2, is DGGITQSPKYLFRKEGQNVTLSCEQNLNHDAMYWYRQDPGQGLRLIYYSQIVNDFQKGDIAEGYSVSREKKESFPLTVTSAQKNPTAFYLCASSIPGGYTFGSGTRLTVV.

This clonotype has ten or more counts. The chain is built from TRBV7-9 and TRBJ1-5; D is unresolved. The CDR3 runs to 13 residues. The germline gives CDR1 SEHNR, CDR2 FQNEAQ (reference sequence). Trimming removed 0 bases from V and 5 bases from J, with 5 bases in between. The CDR3 protein is CASSLAGDQPQHF. CDR3 nucleotides: TGTGCCAGCAGCTTAGCTGGCGATCAGCCCCAGCATTTT.

This clonotype has just a few counts. The rearrangement links TRBV7-2 to TRBJ1-2; 8 bases match TRBD1. The length of the CDR3 is 15 residues. Per the germline V gene, CDR1 is SGHTA and CDR2 is FQGNSA. Trimming removed 5 bases from V and 7 bases from J; junction bases left unmatched: 12. The CDR3 protein is CASSPGQANRGGYTF. The DNA for the CDR3 is TGTGCCAGCAGCCCGGGACAGGCGAATCGAGGTGGCTACACCTTC.